The 20 T cell receptor beta chains below were found in one sample sequenced in a study of response to subunit inactivated influenza vaccine. Using its own MiXCR run on the RT-PCR reads, TCRdb lists one record per CDR3 protein. The table includes fewer than 800,000 distinct CDR3 sequences, approximately 14% detected once. The sequencing here drew on PBMCs from blood, taken 11 to 12 days after vaccination. Receptor source: a man in his fifties or sixties who received an inactivated influenza vaccine.

V usage is TRBV11-1 and J usage is TRBJ2-7; 7 bases are a match to TRBD2. The CDR3 length is 17 residues. V shed 0 bases and J 2 bases; nucleotides not matched to a gene: 10. Per the germline V gene, CDR1 is SGHAT and CDR2 is FQDESV (reference sequence). The CDR3 DNA follows: TGTGCCAGCAGCTTAGCGTCGGCTAGCGGTTATCCCTACGAGCAGTACTTC. Protein: CASSLASASGYPYEQYF.

The chain couples TRBV20-1 to TRBJ2-1; TRBD2 matches 9 bases. This CDR3 has 13 residues. Germline V CDR1 and CDR2: DFQATT, SNEGSKA (reference sequence). Germline trimming cut 6 bases from V and 4 bases from J; bases unmatched to any gene: 4. The CDR3 coding sequence is TGCAGTGCGGCGACTAGCGGTTACAATGAGCAGTTCTTC. Translating it yields CSAATSGYNEQFF.

The gene calls are TRBV28 and TRBJ1-1; D unresolved. V lost 7 bases to trimming and J lost 0 bases, with 9 bases between them. Germline CDR1 is MDHEN and CDR2 is SYDVKM. This CDR3 has 13 amino acids. The CDR3 DNA is TGTGCCAGCACCCCCGGTTTGAACACTGAAGCTTTCTTT. This encodes CASTPGLNTEAFF.

This clonotype was observed many times. The rearrangement links TRBV4-1 to TRBJ2-3; D unclear. There are 12 residues in the CDR3. Germline CDR1 reads MGHRA; CDR2 reads YSYEKL. The germline V and J ends were trimmed by 2 bases and 2 bases, with 2 bases remaining between them. The CDR3, as DNA: TGCGCCAGCAGCCAATTCACAGATACGCAGTATTTT. Translated, it gives CASSQFTDTQYF.

This clonotype has just a few counts. The CDR3 DNA reads TGTGCCAGCAGCCCCCGACAGGGGATGGCAGCTTTCTTT. Its protein is CASSPRQGMAAFF. The chain recombines TRBV4-2 with TRBJ1-1; TRBD1 agrees at 8 bases. Germline CDR1 and CDR2: LGHNA and YNFKEQ. The ends lost 4 bases at V and 10 bases at J; junction bases unmatched: 8. This CDR3 region has 13 residues.

The CDR3 DNA sequence: TGTGCCAGCGGCGGACCCTTACAGTTCTTC. Its translation is CASGGPLQFF. The chain employs TRBV7-9 and TRBJ2-1; no clear D gene. V lost 8 bases and J lost 13, with 12 bases in between. CDR1 and CDR2 from the germline V gene are SEHNR and FQNEAQ (reference sequence). The CDR3 is 10 residues long.

Only a few counts were recorded for this clonotype. The CDR3 sequence is CASSTDEGQNTEAFF. The CDR3 coding sequence is TGTGCCAGCAGTACCGACGAGGGACAGAACACTGAAGCTTTCTTT. The V call is TRBV12-3 or TRBV12-4, the J call TRBJ1-1, with TRBD1 as a possible D gene (6 bases). The CDR3 runs to 15 residues. Trimming cost V 5 bases and J 1 base, with 14 bases left between them.

This clonotype occurred once. The chain recombines TRBV6-2 or TRBV6-3 with TRBJ2-1, with a weak D call TRBD2 (5 bases). V lost 2 bases and J 6 bases, leaving 14 bases between the germline ends. The CDR3 sequence is 15 residues long. Germline lookup yields CDR1 MNHEY and CDR2 SVGEGT. The CDR3 loop reads CASSYPHLGSNEQFF. The DNA for the CDR3 is TGTGCCAGCAGTTACCCCCACTTGGGGAGCAATGAGCAGTTCTTC.

This chain connects TRBV7-6 to TRBJ2-1; TRBD1 might be the D (5 bases). The V end was cut by 5 bases, the J end by 3 bases, with 17 bases between. The CDR3 is made up of 16 amino acids. CDR1 and CDR2 from the germline V gene are SGHVS and FNYEAQ. CDR3 sequence: CASSIDSQGVYNEQFF. The CDR3 DNA follows: TGTGCCAGCAGCATTGACAGCCAGGGCGTCTACAATGAGCAGTTCTTC.

The chain recombines TRBV20-1 with TRBJ2-2, with 12 bases aligning to TRBD2. This CDR3 is 15 amino acids long. V lost 2 bases to trimming and J lost 6 bases; unmatched junction nucleotides: 4. Germline CDR1 is DFQATT and CDR2 is SNEGSKA (reference sequence). CDR3 sequence: CSARPLAGGPGELFF. The DNA of the CDR3 is TGCAGTGCTAGACCCCTAGCGGGAGGGCCCGGGGAGCTGTTTTTT.

Notes on this clonotype: This may come from a read error, since a much larger clone is one base off. The chain couples TRBV4-2 to TRBJ2-5; tentatively, D is TRBD2 (6 bases). This CDR3 has 15 residues. The germline V gene has CDR1 LGHNA and CDR2 YNFKEQ. Trimming took 0 bases from V and 2 from J, leaving 10 bases between them. The chain's CDR3 is CASSQDWGTQETQYF. The DNA of the CDR3 is TGTGCCAGCAGCCAAGATTGGGGGACTCAAGAGACCCAGTACTTC.

The J gene is TRBJ2-7, the V gene TRBV20-1; 7 bases match TRBD1. The CDR3 loop spans 14 amino acids. Germline-derived CDR1 and CDR2 are DFQATT and SNEGSKA (reference sequence). The ends lost 5 bases at V and 0 bases at J; junction bases unmatched: 7. In DNA form, the CDR3 reads TGCAGTGCTCAAGACAGGGCGAGCTCCTACGAGCAGTACTTC. Residues: CSAQDRASSYEQYF.

This clonotype was seen only a few times. The chain combines TRBV3-1 with TRBJ1-4, with no clear D. CDR3 size: 13 residues. Germline V gene data show CDR1 as LGHDT and CDR2 as YNNKEL (reference sequence). Between the trimmed V and J ends, which lost 8 bases and 7 bases, there was a span of 14 bases. CDR3 nucleotide sequence: TGTGCCAGCGGAACAAGGGCAGGTGAAAAACTGTTTTTT. Amino acid sequence: CASGTRAGEKLFF.

This clonotype has a handful of counts. This chain links TRBV12-3 or TRBV12-4 with TRBJ2-7, with a tentative D call TRBD2 (5 bases). CDR3 length: 15 amino acids. V was trimmed by 1 base and J by 0 bases, leaving 10 bases between them. CDR3 residues: CASSLGRGNSYEQYF. The CDR3 coding sequence is TGTGCCAGCAGTTTAGGTCGGGGAAACTCCTACGAGCAGTACTTC.

The rearrangement uses TRBV11-2 and TRBJ2-7, with D maybe TRBD2 (5 bases). CDR1 and CDR2 from the germline V gene are SGHAT and FQNNGV. The germline V and J ends were trimmed by 5 bases and 1 base, with 18 bases remaining between them. The CDR3 extends over 16 amino acids. As DNA, the CDR3 is TGTGCCAGCAGCGCACGCCCCCGGACTGCATCCTACGAGCAGTACTTC. It specifies CASSARPRTASYEQYF.

This clonotype was detected only a few times. The rearrangement uses TRBV11-2 and TRBJ1-4; D is unresolved. The germline CDR1 and CDR2 sequences are SGHAT and FQNNGV. The CDR3 is 14 residues long. The V and J ends lost 2 bases and 7 bases respectively, with 11 bases between them. The CDR3 is CASSLTTNGEKLFF. The CDR3 DNA follows: TGTGCCAGCAGCTTAACCACAAACGGTGAAAAACTGTTTTTT.

The rearrangement uses TRBV10-3 and TRBJ1-2, with 8 bases that match TRBD1. The J segment lost 8 bases and the V segment lost 6 bases, leaving 17 bases of the junction unmatched. CDR3 length equals 16 residues. The germline CDR1 and CDR2 sequences are ENHRY and SYGVKD. CDR3 coding DNA: TGTGCCATCAGCGATAGTGGACAGGGTATAGGTCGGGGCTACACCTTC. Translated: CAISDSGQGIGRGYTF.

Only a few counts were recorded for this clonotype. The J gene is TRBJ2-3, the V gene TRBV4-2, with no clear D. Between the trimmed V and J ends, which lost 0 bases and 6 bases, there was a span of 13 bases. The length of the CDR3 is 15 residues. The V gene's germline CDR1 is LGHNA and CDR2 YNFKEQ. In DNA form, the CDR3 reads TGTGCCAGCAGCCAAGATCTCTCTTCGGAGGATACGCAGTATTTT. Protein: CASSQDLSSEDTQYF.

The J gene is TRBJ2-7, the V gene TRBV11-3; D call uncertain. V lost 1 base and J lost 7, with 17 bases in between. Germline-derived CDR1 and CDR2 are SGHNT and YENEEA. CDR3 length: 15 residues. The CDR3 DNA follows: TGTGCCAGCAGCTTAGGAGCCTACCCCTCCGAGGAGCAGTACTTC. Its translation: CASSLGAYPSEEQYF.

V usage is TRBV12-3 or TRBV12-4 and J usage is TRBJ2-2; no clear D. Trimming stripped 7 bases from V and 3 bases from J, with 12 bases between. The CDR3 runs to 14 residues. The CDR3 DNA reads TGTGCCAGCACCCCCCGGCGGTACACCGGGGAGCTGTTTTTT. Amino acids: CASTPRRYTGELFF.